This T cell receptor beta chain is from a study of blood T cell repertoires in COVID-19. This CDR3 is 18 amino acids long. Germline V gives CDR1 LNHDA, CDR2 SQIVND (reference sequence). V was shortened by 0 bases and J by 4 bases, with 18 bases between the two germline ends. Generated by immunoSEQ multiplex PCR, the TCRdb table keeps only in-frame clones and is missing some. This sample has about 140,000 clones; roughly 80% occur once, and the top ten carry more than 3.5%. Sample: peripheral blood. This sequence was found in a woman between 55 and 75 years old with acute or convalescent COVID-19. This rearrangement joins TRBV19 to TRBJ1-4, with D perhaps matching TRBD1 (6 bases). The CDR3: CASSIDREQGAINEKLFF. CDR3 bases: TGTGCCAGTAGTATAGATCGCGAACAGGGAGCTATTAATGAAAAACTGTTTTTT.